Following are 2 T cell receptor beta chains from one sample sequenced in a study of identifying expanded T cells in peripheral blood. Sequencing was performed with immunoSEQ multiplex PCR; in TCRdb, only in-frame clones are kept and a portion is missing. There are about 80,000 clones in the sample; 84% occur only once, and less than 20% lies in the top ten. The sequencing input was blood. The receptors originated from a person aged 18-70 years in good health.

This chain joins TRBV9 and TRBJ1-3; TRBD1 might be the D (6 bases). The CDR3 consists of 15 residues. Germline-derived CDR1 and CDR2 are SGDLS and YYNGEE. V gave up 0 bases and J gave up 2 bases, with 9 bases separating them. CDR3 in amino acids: CASSVEGGPGNTIYF. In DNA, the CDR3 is TGTGCCAGCAGCGTAGAGGGGGGCCCTGGAAACACCATATATTTT. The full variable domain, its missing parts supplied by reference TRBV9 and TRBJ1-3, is DSGVTQTPKHLITATGQRVTLRCSPRSGDLSVYWYQQSLDQGLQFLIQYYNGEERAKGNILERFSAQQFPDLHSELNLSSLELGDSALYFCASSVEGGPGNTIYFGEGSWLTVV.

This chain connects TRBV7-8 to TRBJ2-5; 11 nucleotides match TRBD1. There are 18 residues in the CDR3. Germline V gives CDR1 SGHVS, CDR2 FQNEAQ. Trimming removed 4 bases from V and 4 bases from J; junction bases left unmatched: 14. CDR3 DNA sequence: TGTGCCAGCAGCTGGGGACCTCGGACAGGGGGCTTAGGAGAGACCCAGTACTTC. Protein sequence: CASSWGPRTGGLGETQYF.